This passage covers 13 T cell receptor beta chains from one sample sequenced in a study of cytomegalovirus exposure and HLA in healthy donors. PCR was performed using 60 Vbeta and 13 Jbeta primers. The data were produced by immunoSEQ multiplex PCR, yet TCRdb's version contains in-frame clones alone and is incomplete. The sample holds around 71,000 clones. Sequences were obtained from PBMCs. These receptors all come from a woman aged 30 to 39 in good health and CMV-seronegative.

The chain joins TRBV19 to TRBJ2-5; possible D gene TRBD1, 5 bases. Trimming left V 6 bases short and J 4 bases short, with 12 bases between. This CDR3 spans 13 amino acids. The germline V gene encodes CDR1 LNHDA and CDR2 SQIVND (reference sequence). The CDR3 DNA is TGTGCCAGTAGCGACAGCAGTGGAGAGACCCAGTACTTC. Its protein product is CASSDSSGETQYF.

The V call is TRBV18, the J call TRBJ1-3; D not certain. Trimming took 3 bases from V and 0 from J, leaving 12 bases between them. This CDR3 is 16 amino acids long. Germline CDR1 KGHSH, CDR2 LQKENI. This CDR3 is CASSPLKAGSGNTIYF. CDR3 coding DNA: TGTGCCAGCTCACCCCTGAAGGCGGGCTCTGGAAACACCATATATTTT.

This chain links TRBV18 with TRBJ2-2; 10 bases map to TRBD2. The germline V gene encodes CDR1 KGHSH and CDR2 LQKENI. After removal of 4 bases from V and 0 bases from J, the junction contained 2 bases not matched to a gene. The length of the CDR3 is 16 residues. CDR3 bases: TGTGCCAGCTCACGTCTAGCGGGAGCGAACACCGGGGAGCTGTTTTTT. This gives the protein CASSRLAGANTGELFF.

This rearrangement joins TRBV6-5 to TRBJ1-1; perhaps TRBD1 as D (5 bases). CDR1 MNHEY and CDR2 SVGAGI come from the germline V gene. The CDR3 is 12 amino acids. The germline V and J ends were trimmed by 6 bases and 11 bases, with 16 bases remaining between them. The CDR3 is CASSPYSGEAFF. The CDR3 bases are TGTGCCAGCAGCCCTTACTCGGGGGAGGCTTTCTTT.

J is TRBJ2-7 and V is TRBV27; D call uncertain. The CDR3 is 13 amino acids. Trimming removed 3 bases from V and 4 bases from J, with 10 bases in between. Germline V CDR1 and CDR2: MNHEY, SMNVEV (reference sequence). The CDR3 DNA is TGTGCCAGCAGTTTTTCCGGGTTTTACGAGCAGTACTTC. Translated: CASSFSGFYEQYF.

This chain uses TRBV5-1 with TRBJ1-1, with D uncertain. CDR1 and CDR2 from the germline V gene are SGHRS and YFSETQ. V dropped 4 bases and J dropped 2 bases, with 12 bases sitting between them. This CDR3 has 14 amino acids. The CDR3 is CASSPDGLNTEAFF. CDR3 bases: TGCGCCAGCAGCCCGGACGGACTAAACACTGAAGCTTTCTTT. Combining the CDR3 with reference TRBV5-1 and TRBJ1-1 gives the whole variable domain KAGVTQTPRYLIKTRGQQVTLSCSPISGHRSVSWYQQTPGQGLQFLFEYFSETQRNKGNFPGRFSGRQFSNSRSEMNVSTLELGDSALYLCASSPDGLNTEAFFGQGTRLTVV.

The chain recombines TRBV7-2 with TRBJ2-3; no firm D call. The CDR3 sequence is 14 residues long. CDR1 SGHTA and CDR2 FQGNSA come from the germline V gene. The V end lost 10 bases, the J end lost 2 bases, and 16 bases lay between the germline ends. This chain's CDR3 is CATPQGDPTDTQYF. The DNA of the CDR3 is TGTGCCACTCCCCAAGGAGACCCCACAGATACGCAGTATTTT.

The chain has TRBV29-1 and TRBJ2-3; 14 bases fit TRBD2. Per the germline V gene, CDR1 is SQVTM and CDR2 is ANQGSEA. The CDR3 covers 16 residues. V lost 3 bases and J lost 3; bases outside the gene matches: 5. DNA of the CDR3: TGCAGCGTTGAGCCGGGACTAGCGGGGGAAACAGATACGCAGTATTTT. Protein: CSVEPGLAGETDTQYF.

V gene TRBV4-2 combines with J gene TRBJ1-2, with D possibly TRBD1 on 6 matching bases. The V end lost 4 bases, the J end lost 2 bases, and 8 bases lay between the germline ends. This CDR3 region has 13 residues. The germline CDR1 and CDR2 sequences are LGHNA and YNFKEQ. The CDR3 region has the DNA TGTGCCAGCAGCCGAGACAGGAACTATGGCTACACCTTC. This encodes CASSRDRNYGYTF.

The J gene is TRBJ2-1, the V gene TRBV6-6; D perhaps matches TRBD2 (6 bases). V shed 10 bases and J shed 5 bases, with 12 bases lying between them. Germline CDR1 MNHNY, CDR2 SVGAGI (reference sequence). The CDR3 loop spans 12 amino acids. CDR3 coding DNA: TGTGCCACTAGTAGCGGAGACAATGAGCAGTTCTTC. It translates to CATSSGDNEQFF.

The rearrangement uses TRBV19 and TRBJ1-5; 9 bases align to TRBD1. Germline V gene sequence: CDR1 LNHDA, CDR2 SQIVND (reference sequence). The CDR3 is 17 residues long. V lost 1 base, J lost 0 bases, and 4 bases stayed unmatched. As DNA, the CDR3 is TGTGCCAGTAGTATAGTGGGGACAGGGAATAGCAATCAGCCCCAGCATTTT. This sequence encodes CASSIVGTGNSNQPQHF.

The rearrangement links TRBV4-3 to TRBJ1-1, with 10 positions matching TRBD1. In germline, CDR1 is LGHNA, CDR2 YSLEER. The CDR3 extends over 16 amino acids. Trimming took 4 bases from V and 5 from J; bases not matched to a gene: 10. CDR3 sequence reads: CASSPYRDRGGTEAFF. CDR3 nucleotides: TGCGCCAGCAGCCCGTACCGGGACAGGGGAGGAACTGAAGCTTTCTTT.

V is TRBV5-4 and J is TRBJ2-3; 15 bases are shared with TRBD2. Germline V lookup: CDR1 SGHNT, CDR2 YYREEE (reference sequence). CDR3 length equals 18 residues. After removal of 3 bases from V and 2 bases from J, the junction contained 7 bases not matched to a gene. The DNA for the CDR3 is TGTGCCAGCAGCTCCCGGACTAGCGGGGGGGCCTACACAGATACGCAGTATTTT. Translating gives CASSSRTSGGAYTDTQYF.